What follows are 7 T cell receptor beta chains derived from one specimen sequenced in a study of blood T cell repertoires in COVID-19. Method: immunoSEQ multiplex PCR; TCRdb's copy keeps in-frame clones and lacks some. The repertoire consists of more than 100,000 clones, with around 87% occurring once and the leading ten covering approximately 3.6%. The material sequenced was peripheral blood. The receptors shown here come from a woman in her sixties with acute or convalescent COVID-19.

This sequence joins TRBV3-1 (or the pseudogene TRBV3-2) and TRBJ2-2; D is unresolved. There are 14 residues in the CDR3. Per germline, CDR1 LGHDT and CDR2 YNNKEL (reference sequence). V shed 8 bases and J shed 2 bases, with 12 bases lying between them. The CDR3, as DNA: TGTGCCAGCTCTCGGCCGGGTAACACCGGGGAGCTGTTTTTT. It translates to CASSRPGNTGELFF.

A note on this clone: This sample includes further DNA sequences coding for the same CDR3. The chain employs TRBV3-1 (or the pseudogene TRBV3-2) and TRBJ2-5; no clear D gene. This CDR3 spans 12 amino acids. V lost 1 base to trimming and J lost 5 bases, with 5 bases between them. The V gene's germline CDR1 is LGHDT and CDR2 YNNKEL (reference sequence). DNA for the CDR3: TGTGCCAGCAGCCAAGGAGGCGAGACCCAGTACTTC. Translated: CASSQGGETQYF.

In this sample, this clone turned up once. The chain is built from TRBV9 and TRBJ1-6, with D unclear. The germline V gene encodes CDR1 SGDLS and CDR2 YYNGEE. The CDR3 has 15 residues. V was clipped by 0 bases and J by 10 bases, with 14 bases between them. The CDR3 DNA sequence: TGTGCCAGCAGCGTAGACGGAAGGGAGGGATCACCCCTCCACTTT. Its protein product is CASSVDGREGSPLHF.

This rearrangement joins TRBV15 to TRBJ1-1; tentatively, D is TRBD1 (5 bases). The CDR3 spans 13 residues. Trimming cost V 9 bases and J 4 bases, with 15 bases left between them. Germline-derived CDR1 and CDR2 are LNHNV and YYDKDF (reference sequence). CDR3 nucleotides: TGTGCCACGCGGGGCATACTGGCCACTGAAGCTTTCTTT. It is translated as CATRGILATEAFF.

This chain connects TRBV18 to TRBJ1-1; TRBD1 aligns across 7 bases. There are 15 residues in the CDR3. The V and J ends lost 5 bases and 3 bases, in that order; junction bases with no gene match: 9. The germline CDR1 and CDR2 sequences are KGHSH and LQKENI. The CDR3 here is CASSRNRGQDTEAFF. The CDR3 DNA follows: TGTGCCAGCTCAAGGAACAGGGGCCAGGACACTGAAGCTTTCTTT. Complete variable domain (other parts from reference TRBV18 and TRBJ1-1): NAGVMQNPRHLVRRRGQEARLRCSPMKGHSHVYWYRQLPEEGLKFMVYLQKENIIDESGMPKERFSAEFPKEGPSILRIQQVVRGDSAAYFCASSRNRGQDTEAFFGQGTRLTVV.

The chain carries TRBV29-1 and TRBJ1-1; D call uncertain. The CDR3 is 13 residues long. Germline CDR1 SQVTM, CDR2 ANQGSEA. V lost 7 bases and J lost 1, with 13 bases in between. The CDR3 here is CSGGRSGNTEAFF. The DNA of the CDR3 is TGCAGCGGAGGAAGGTCCGGGAACACTGAAGCTTTCTTT.

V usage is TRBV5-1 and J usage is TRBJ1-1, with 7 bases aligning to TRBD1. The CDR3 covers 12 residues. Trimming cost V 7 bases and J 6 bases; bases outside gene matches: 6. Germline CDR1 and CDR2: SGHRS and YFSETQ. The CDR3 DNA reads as TGCGCCAGCGGACAAGGGACAGCTGAAGCTTTCTTT. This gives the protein CASGQGTAEAFF.